This entry concerns a single T cell receptor beta chain. It lacks a known antigen. There are no base qualities to consult, and no much larger clone falls within one base. The sample comes from a study of CD8+ T cells in alopecia areata (dated by TCRdb to the late 2010s). Turning to the overall study: Treated patients were enrolled in an open-label pilot trial of oral tofacitinib, 5 to 10 mg twice daily, for moderate-to-severe alopecia areata. Tofacitinib was given for 6 to 18 months, followed by 6 months of follow-up off drug to assess delayed response and recurrence. Disease severity in treated patients was measured with the SALT score, which quantifies the percentage of affected scalp surface area. In both human patients and the C3H/HeJ mouse model, the study applied high-throughput TCRbeta sequencing to look at T cell clonal expansion in alopecia areata. Scalp tissue and sorted CD4+ and CD8+ peripheral blood T cells from patchy and totalis/universalis alopecia areata patients and from healthy controls were covered by human TCRbeta sequencing. Patients on tofacitinib were biopsied at baseline and after 4 and 24 weeks of treatment, and several of the patients also had a later scalp biopsy. Scalp clonality was compared among normal scalp (n=4), patchy alopecia areata scalp (n=8), and alopecia totalis/universalis scalp (n=8). RNA was obtained with the PAXgene miRNA kit for fixed scalp, the miRNeasy kit for PBMCs, and the RNeasy kit for mouse skin. TCRbeta CDR3 regions were amplified by immunoSEQ multiplex PCR with 35 Vbeta forward and 13 Jbeta reverse primers. On the study overall, not on this receptor specifically: Unlike mouse skin, where gammadelta T cells dominate, normal human skin contains resident alphabeta T cells that get sequenced too, which complicates analysis of the scalp TCR repertoire. Scalp clonality and the number of expanded CD8+ clones among the top 100 scalp clones were significantly decreased by tofacitinib. Because the treated cohort was small and had only one nonresponder, larger studies are needed to examine links between baseline CD8+ expansion and response. Shared TCR sequences between patients were less evident than in mice, which may be partly attributable to HLA diversity in the patient population. Higher clonality and more expanded CD8+ clones were observed in lesional scalp than in normal scalp, particularly in alopecia totalis/universalis, a finding suggestive of antigenic drive. Many expanded lesional clones persisted in scalp and blood during tofacitinib treatment, which may partly explain relapse after stopping treatment.

The library was produced with the immunoSEQ multiplex PCR assay. To provide template for TCR sequencing, every sample had RNA extracted and reverse transcribed into cDNA. First-strand cDNA was synthesized with SuperScript III using a 2:1 mix of oligo-dT and random hexamers. Amplification bias was assessed with a synthetic immune receptor repertoire, and residual bias was removed computationally. In the authors' own workflow: Raw reads were preprocessed to remove errors, and CDR3 was defined according to IMGT conventions as the region from the conserved cysteine to phenylalanine. To get clonality, Shannon entropy was normalized by log2 of the number of productive unique TCRs and the result was subtracted from 1. Scalp TCRbeta sequences were cross-referenced with sorted blood CD4 and CD8 repertoires so that the CD4 or CD8 identity of scalp clones could be inferred. TCRdb obtained this table from immuneACCESS and retained in-frame rearrangements with V and J assigned. These tables miss some clones; where compared with another copy, unresolved V genes account for less than half of the shortfall, and the remainder is unexplained. That table supplies the V and J calls and clone size; D and trimming were determined from the DNA. A total of approximately 210,000 clones appear in this sample, 55% to 70% of them only once. 3% to 3.5% of the sample is in the top ten clones.

CDR1 and CDR2 (SGHTA, FQGNSA) derive from the germline V gene. Reading from cysteine to phenylalanine, the CDR3 counts 16 amino acids. Just the 48-base CDR3 DNA is kept, in frame starting at base 1. V has 1 base trimmed and J has 7 bases trimmed; junction bases matching no gene number 11. The time point label here, explained by the study, means: around 4 weeks on oral tofacitinib. What this sample's treatment or condition label stands for: oral pan-JAK inhibitor, 5-10 mg twice daily. Peripheral blood and lesional scalp punch biopsies were obtained from patients with alopecia areata. PBMCs were isolated by density centrifugation and stained for CD3, CD4 and CD8, after which CD4+ and CD8+ T cells were sorted on a FACSAria.

Here the sequenced sample was CD4+ T cells sorted from blood, taken at week 4, from a patient treated with tofacitinib. The chain couples TRBV7-2 to TRBJ1-2; TRBD1 agrees with 8 junctional bases. The clonotype comes from a human donor with alopecia areata. At the DNA level, the sequence is TGTGCCAGCAGCTTAGACCCCCAGGGGGCTCTAAGTGGCTACACCTTC. It codes for CASSLDPQGALSGYTF.